This T cell receptor beta chain was captured by sequencing in a study of neurological immune-mediated disorders. Regarding the study as a whole: None of the CDR3 amino acid sequences in expanded clones turned up in more than one subject, which points to private repertoires in all groups. HTLV-1-associated myelopathy displayed the greatest TCR clonal expansion, and multiple sclerosis exhibited the smallest, lower than that of healthy controls.

V lost 0 bases and J 7 bases, leaving 15 bases between the germline ends. There are 14 residues in the CDR3. Germline loops: CDR1 DFQATT, CDR2 SNEGSKA (reference sequence). Many counts were recorded for this clonotype. Its target is not known. The time point here: longitudinal time-point 1 (baseline). 5'RACE with 10-nucleotide random UMIs generated the cDNA. One entry per CDR3 protein, called by TCRdb with MiXCR from the 5' RACE reads. The sample includes 40,000 or so distinct CDR3 sequences, about 3.2% of them seen just once. Sequencing was performed on PBMCs. The rearrangement uses TRBV20-1 and TRBJ1-2, with D maybe TRBD1 (6 bases). The sequence derives from a woman aged 60-75 years with multiple sclerosis. CDR3 protein: CSARDSQGMGGYTF. The CDR3 DNA reads TGCAGTGCTAGAGATAGTCAGGGGATGGGTGGCTACACCTTC.